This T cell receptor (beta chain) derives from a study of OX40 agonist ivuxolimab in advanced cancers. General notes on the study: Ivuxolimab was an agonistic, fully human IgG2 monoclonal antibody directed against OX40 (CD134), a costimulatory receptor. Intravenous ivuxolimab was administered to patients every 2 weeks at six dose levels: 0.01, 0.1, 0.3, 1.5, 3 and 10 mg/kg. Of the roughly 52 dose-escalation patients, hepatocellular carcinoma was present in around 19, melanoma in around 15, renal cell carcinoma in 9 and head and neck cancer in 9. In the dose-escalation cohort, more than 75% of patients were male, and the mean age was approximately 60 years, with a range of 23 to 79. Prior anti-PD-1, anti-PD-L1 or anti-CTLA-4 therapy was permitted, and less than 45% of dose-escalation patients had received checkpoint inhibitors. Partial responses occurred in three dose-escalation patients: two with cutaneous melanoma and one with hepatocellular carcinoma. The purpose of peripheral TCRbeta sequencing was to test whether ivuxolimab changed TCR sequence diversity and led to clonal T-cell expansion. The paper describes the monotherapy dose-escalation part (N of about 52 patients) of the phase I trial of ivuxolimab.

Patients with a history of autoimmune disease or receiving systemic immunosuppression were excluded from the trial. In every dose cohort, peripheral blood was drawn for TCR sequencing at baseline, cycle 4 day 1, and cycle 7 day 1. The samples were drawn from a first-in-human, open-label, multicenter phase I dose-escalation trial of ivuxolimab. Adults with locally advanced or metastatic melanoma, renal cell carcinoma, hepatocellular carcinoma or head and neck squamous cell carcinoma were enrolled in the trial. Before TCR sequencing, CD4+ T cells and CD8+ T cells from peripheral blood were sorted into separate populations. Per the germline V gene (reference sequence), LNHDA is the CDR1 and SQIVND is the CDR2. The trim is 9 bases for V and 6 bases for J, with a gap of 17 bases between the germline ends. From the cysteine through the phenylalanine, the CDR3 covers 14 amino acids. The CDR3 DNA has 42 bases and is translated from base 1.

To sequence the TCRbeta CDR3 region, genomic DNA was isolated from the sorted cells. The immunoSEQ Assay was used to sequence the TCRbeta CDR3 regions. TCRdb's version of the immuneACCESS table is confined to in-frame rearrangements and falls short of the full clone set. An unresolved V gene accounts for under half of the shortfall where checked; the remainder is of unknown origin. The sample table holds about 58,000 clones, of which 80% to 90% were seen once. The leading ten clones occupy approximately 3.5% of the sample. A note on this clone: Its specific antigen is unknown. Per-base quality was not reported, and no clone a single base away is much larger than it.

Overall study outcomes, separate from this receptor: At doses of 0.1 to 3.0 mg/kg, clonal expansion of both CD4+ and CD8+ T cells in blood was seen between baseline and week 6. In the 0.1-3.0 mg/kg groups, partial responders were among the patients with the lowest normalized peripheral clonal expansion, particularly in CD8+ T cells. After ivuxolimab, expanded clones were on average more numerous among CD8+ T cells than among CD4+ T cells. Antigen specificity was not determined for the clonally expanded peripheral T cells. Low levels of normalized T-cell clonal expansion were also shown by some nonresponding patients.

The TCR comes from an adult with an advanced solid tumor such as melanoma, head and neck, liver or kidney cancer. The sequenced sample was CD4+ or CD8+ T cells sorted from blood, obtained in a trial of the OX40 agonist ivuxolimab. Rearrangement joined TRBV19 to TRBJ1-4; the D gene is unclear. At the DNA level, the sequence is TGTGCCAGCCACCGGGCCTTAATGGATGAAAAACTGTTTTTT. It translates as CASHRALMDEKLFF. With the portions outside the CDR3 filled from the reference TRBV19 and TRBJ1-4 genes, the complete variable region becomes DGGITQSPKYLFRKEGQNVTLSCEQNLNHDAMYWYRQDPGQGLRLIYYSQIVNDFQKGDIAEGYSVSREKKESFPLTVTSAQKNPTAFYLCASHRALMDEKLFFGSGTQLSVL.